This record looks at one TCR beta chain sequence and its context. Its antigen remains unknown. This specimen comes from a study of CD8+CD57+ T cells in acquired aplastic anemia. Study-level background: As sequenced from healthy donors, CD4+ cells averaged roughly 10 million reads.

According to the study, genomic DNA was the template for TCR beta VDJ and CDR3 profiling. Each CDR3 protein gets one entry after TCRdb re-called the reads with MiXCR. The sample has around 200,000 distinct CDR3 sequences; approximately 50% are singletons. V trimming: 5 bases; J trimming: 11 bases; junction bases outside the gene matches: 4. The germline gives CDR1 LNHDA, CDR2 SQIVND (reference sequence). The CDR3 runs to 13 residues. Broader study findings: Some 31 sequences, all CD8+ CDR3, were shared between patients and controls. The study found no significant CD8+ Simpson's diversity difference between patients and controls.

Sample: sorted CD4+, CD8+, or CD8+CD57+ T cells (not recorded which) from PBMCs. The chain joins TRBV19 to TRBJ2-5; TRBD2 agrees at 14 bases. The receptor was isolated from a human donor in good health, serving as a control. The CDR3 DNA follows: TGTGCCAGTAGTGGGCGGACTAGCGGGGGGCAGTACTTC. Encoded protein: CASSGRTSGGQYF.